Listed here are 7 T cell receptor beta chains from one sample, sequenced in a study of human T cells and chemical hapten exposure. As the library was built, unique molecular identifiers were attached to individual cDNA molecules. TCRdb independently ran MiXCR on the reads; one entry per CDR3 protein. The data contain around 120,000 distinct CDR3 sequences, over 6.5% of them singletons. Unfractionated whole blood yielded the extracted total RNA. The specimen was whole blood. All receptors come from a human donor in good health. Some clones in this sample may be carry-over from other donors' samples.

This clonotype was seen at least ten times. The chain combines TRBV13 with TRBJ2-7; 11 positions match TRBD2. Germline V CDR1 and CDR2: PRHDT, FYEKMQ (reference sequence). This CDR3 spans 15 amino acids. Losses at the gene ends were 4 bases for V and 3 bases for J; bases not matched to a gene: 5. In DNA form, the CDR3 reads TGTGCCAGCAGCTACTCGGGACTAGCGGTCTACGAGCAGTACTTC. Amino acid sequence: CASSYSGLAVYEQYF.

This clonotype was observed a few times. The chain links TRBV24-1 to TRBJ2-2; D gene uncertain. This CDR3 has 14 amino acids. V was shortened by 2 bases and J by 5 bases, with 8 bases between the two germline ends. CDR1 is KGHDR, CDR2 SFDVKD, per germline. The DNA for the CDR3 is TGTGCCACCAGTGATTCCGGGCGTACCGGGGAGCTGTTTTTT. It translates to CATSDSGRTGELFF.

This clonotype was seen more than once but under ten times. V usage is TRBV2 and J usage is TRBJ2-1; 15 bases fit TRBD2. Germline trimming cut 2 bases from V and 9 bases from J; bases unmatched to any gene: 11. CDR1 is SNHLY and CDR2 is FYNNEI in the germline V gene. The CDR3 extends over 18 amino acids. CDR3 amino acids: CASSEPRTSGGVYGEQFF. The CDR3 DNA sequence: TGTGCCAGCAGTGAACCCCGGACTAGCGGGGGGGTTTATGGTGAGCAGTTCTTC.

This clonotype was recorded a few times. This rearrangement joins TRBV11-2 to TRBJ2-3, with 10 bases fitting TRBD2. This CDR3 has 17 residues. Germline V gene lookup returns CDR1 SGHAT and CDR2 FQNNGV. V lost 1 base and J lost 0; bases outside the gene matches: 4. The DNA for the CDR3 is TGTGCCAGCAGCTTAGGGACTAGCGGATATAGCACAGATACGCAGTATTTT. Protein product: CASSLGTSGYSTDTQYF. The entire variable domain, with the rest obtained from reference TRBV11-2 and TRBJ2-3, is as follows: EAGVAQSPRYKIIEKRQSVAFWCNPISGHATLYWYQQILGQGPKLLIQFQNNGVVDDSQLPKDRFSAERLKGVDSTLKIQPAKLEDSAVYLCASSLGTSGYSTDTQYFGPGTRLTVL.

This clonotype was observed at least ten times. The V and J genes are TRBV7-6 and TRBJ1-6; 9 bases fit TRBD1. Germline-derived CDR1 and CDR2 are SGHVS and FNYEAQ. The CDR3 has 16 amino acids. Germline trimming cut 5 bases from V and 7 bases from J; bases unmatched to any gene: 9. DNA of the CDR3: TGTGCCAGCAGCCGCACCCAGGGACAGGGAAATTCACCCCTCCACTTT. Translating it yields CASSRTQGQGNSPLHF.

This clonotype was observed a few times. The J gene is TRBJ2-7, the V gene TRBV4-1; tentative D call: TRBD2 (6 bases). This CDR3 is 14 amino acids long. The germline gives CDR1 MGHRA, CDR2 YSYEKL. The V and J ends lost 1 base and 9 bases respectively, with 16 bases between them. The CDR3 protein is CASSQVKTRTLQYF. As DNA, the CDR3 is TGCGCCAGCAGCCAAGTCAAGACTAGGACGCTGCAGTACTTC.

The table lists this clonotype with many counts. The rearrangement joins TRBV6-2 or TRBV6-3 to TRBJ2-6; D is unresolved. The CDR3 sequence is 14 residues long. Germline lookup yields CDR1 MNHEY and CDR2 SVGEGT. V was trimmed by 4 bases and J by 2 bases, leaving 6 bases between them. CDR3 sequence (DNA): TGTGCCAGCAGTTGGATTGCTGGGGCCAACGTCCTGACTTTC. Amino acids: CASSWIAGANVLTF.